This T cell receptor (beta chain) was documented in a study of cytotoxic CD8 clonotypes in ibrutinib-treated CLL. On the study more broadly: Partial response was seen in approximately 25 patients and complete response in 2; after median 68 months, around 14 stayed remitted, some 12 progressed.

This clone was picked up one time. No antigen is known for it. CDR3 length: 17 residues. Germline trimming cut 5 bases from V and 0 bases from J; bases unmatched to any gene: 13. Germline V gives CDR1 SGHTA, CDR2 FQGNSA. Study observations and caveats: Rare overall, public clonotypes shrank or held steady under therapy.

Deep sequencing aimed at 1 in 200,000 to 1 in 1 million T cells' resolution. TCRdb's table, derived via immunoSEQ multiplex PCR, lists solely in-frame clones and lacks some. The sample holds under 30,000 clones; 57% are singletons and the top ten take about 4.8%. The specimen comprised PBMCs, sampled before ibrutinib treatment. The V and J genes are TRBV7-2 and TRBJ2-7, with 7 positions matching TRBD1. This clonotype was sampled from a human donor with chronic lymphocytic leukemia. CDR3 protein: CASSPSIRQGSSYEQYF. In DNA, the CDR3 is TGTGCCAGCAGCCCGTCAATCCGACAGGGAAGCTCCTACGAGCAGTACTTC. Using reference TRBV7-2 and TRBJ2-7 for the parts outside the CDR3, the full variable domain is GAGVSQSPSNKVTEKGKDVELRCDPISGHTALYWYRQSLGQGLEFLIYFQGNSAPDKSGLPSDRFSAERTGGSVSTLTIQRTQQEDSAVYLCASSPSIRQGSSYEQYFGPGTRLTVT.